Listed below are T cell receptor beta chains from one sample, sequenced in a study of T cell repertoires in cytomegalovirus infection. TCRdb analysed the reads with MiXCR anew, one entry per CDR3 protein. The sample consists of some 940,000 distinct CDR3 sequences, less than 35% of them appearing once. Their antigen targets remain unknown. The sample was cultured CD8+ T cells from PBMCs, taken from culture after CMV antigen stimulation. These receptors originate from a human donor in good health (CMV status not recorded). Some clones in this sample may be carry-over from other donors' samples. Both conserved end residues are part of each CDR3. D genes are given only for firm matches. Not all rows give a size; the values are once, few, many and, for expanded clones, a class.

j_call | v_call | d_call | clone_size | cdr3_nt | cdr3_aa
TRBJ2-3 | TRBV28 | TRBD2 | few | TGTGCCAGCAGTTCCCCGTATACTAGCGGGGGGGCGGGGTATTTT | CASSSPYTSGGAGYF
TRBJ2-1 | TRBV6-1 | NA | NA | TGTGCCAGCAGTGACGTAGTGGGGGCCTACTACAATGAGCAGTTCTTC | CASSDVVGAYYNEQFF
TRBJ1-1 | TRBV28 | NA | few | TGTGCCAGCAGACACCTTCGCAGTAAGGGCCGAAACACTGAAGCTTTCTTT | CASRHLRSKGRNTEAFF
TRBJ2-1 | TRBV7-8 | NA | few | TGTGCCAGCAGGGGGTGGAGCTCTGAGCAGTTCTTC | CASRGWSSEQFF
TRBJ2-3 | TRBV7-9 | NA | few | TGTGCCAGCAGCTTCAGAGGGGAGGCAGATACGCAGTATTTT | CASSFRGEADTQYF
TRBJ2-2 | TRBV7-7 | NA | NA | TGTGCTAGCAGCTTATGGGCGGAGGGGGCTAACACCGGGGAGCTGTTTTTT | CASSLWAEGANTGELFF
TRBJ1-1 | TRBV29-1 | NA | NA | TGCAGCGTTGATAGGCCGCGGGGGACGAACACTGAAGCTTTCTTT | CSVDRPRGTNTEAFF
TRBJ1-1 | TRBV19 | TRBD1 | NA | TGTGCCAGCACAGGGGGGCCCACTGAAGCTTTCTTT | CASTGGPTEAFF
TRBJ1-1 | TRBV27 | NA | NA | TGTGCCAGCAGTTTCGCAGGGCCCTCCGCTGAAGCTTTCTTT | CASSFAGPSAEAFF
TRBJ1-1 | TRBV19 | TRBD1 | NA | TGTGCCACTGAGAGGACAGGGGTGGCTGAAGCTTTCTTT | CATERTGVAEAFF
TRBJ1-1 | TRBV4-2 | NA | NA | TGTGCCAGCAGCCAATCTGGATTTGAAGCTTTCTTT | CASSQSGFEAFF
TRBJ2-2 | TRBV19 | TRBD1 | NA | TGTGCCACGGGACAGGGGTTCACCGGGGAGCTGTTTTTT | CATGQGFTGELFF
TRBJ1-2 | TRBV12-3/TRBV12-4 | NA | NA | TGTGCCAGCAGCGGGGTTGGGTCCGGACCACTGAACTATGGCTACACCTTC | CASSGVGSGPLNYGYTF
TRBJ1-1 | TRBV27 | TRBD1 | NA | TGTGCCAGCAGTGGGGGACAGTGGGAGATTCGTGGTGAAGCTTTCTTT | CASSGGQWEIRGEAFF
TRBJ1-2 | TRBV12-3/TRBV12-4 | NA | few | TGTGCCAGCAGTTTAATCTTAGACAGCCTTTTTTATGGCTACACCTTC | CASSLILDSLFYGYTF
TRBJ2-7 | TRBV5-5 | NA | NA | TGTGCCAGCACCCCTGGGGGGTTCGAGCAGTACTTC | CASTPGGFEQYF
TRBJ1-5 | TRBV24-1 | NA | few | TGTGCCACCAGTGAAACAGGGTTCAATCAGCCCCAGCATTTT | CATSETGFNQPQHF
TRBJ2-7 | TRBV29-1 | TRBD2 | NA | TGCAGCGTTAGGGGAGGGACCTACGAGCAGTACTTC | CSVRGGTYEQYF
TRBJ1-1 | TRBV28 | TRBD1 | few | TGTGCCAGCAGTTTTTTAAAGGGGACAGGTTTACTGAACACTGAAGCTTTCTTT | CASSFLKGTGLLNTEAFF
TRBJ2-1 | TRBV6-2/TRBV6-3 | NA | few | TGTGCCAGCAGTTACTCGATAGGGATCGGGGATTACAATGAGCAGTTCTTC | CASSYSIGIGDYNEQFF
TRBJ1-5 | TRBV7-6 | NA | few | TGTGCCAGCAGCGCCACCCGCGGTCAGCCCCAGCATTTT | CASSATRGQPQHF
TRBJ2-7 | TRBV29-1 | NA | NA | TGCAGCGTTGAAGTACTTGAGGCCGAGCAGTACTTC | CSVEVLEAEQYF
TRBJ2-1 | TRBV6-5 | NA | NA | TGTGCCAGCAGTTACTCGATCGCGGGGGCCGCCTACAATGAGCAGTTCTTC | CASSYSIAGAAYNEQFF
TRBJ2-1 | TRBV6-1 | TRBD1 | NA | TGTGCCAGCAGTGAAGCGAACTACCGGGACAGGGCTTACAATGAGCAGTTCTTC | CASSEANYRDRAYNEQFF
TRBJ1-2 | TRBV10-2 | NA | NA | TGCGCCAGCAGTGATTGGGGCTATGGCTACACCTTC | CASSDWGYGYTF
TRBJ1-2 | TRBV29-1 | NA | few | TGCAGCGGGCTCCGAAGGGACTATGGCTACACCTTC | CSGLRRDYGYTF
TRBJ2-2 | TRBV12-3/TRBV12-4 | NA | NA | TGTGCCAGCAGCCCCGTACCTTCCACCGGGGAGCTGTTTTTT | CASSPVPSTGELFF
TRBJ1-2 | TRBV7-6 | NA | NA | TGTGCCAGCAGCTTATCCAGAGGTCGGCTCTATGGCTACACCTTC | CASSLSRGRLYGYTF
TRBJ1-2 | TRBV24-1 | NA | NA | TGTGCCACCAGTACCGGGGCTGGTGGCTACACCTTC | CATSTGAGGYTF
TRBJ1-2 | TRBV18 | NA | NA | TGTGCCAGCTCACCATACGTGAAGGATGGCTACACCTTC | CASSPYVKDGYTF
TRBJ2-1 | TRBV19 | NA | NA | TGTGCCAGTAGTATAGTGGAGAGCTCCTACAATGAGCAGTTCTTC | CASSIVESSYNEQFF
TRBJ1-1 | TRBV10-2 | TRBD1 | few | TGCGCCAGCAGGGCCAGGGGGGTGAACACTGAAGCTTTCTTT | CASRARGVNTEAFF
TRBJ2-1 | TRBV19 | NA | NA | TGTGTCAGTACCGAATTCCCAGCAGGGCACAATGAGCAGTTCTTC | CVSTEFPAGHNEQFF
TRBJ2-7 | TRBV7-2 | NA | few | TGTGCCAGCAGCTTTGTGGACGGATTCTACGAGCAGTACTTC | CASSFVDGFYEQYF
TRBJ2-1 | TRBV7-6 | TRBD2 | many | TGTGCCAGCAGCTTAAGGGCGACGGGCGGGGGACTCTACAATGAGCAGTTCTTC | CASSLRATGGGLYNEQFF
TRBJ1-2 | TRBV6-5 | NA | NA | TGTGCCAGCAGGAGAAGGGGGGACGGACGACACTATGGCTACACCTTC | CASRRRGDGRHYGYTF
TRBJ2-1 | TRBV15 | TRBD2 | NA | TGTGCCACCAGCAGCAGACTAGCGGGGGGTTCGATCAATGAGCAGTTCTTC | CATSSRLAGGSINEQFF
TRBJ2-3 | TRBV11-1 | TRBD2 | few | TGTGCCAGCAGCTTTTTGGGGACTAGGGCAGATACGCAGTATTTT | CASSFLGTRADTQYF
TRBJ1-1 | TRBV27 | NA | NA | TGTGCCAGCGCTTTTGGGGGGGGGACTGAAGCTTTCTTT | CASAFGGGTEAFF
TRBJ1-3 | TRBV7-6 | NA | many | TGTGCCAGCAGCCTAACCATAGGGAGCTCTGGAAACACCATATATTTT | CASSLTIGSSGNTIYF